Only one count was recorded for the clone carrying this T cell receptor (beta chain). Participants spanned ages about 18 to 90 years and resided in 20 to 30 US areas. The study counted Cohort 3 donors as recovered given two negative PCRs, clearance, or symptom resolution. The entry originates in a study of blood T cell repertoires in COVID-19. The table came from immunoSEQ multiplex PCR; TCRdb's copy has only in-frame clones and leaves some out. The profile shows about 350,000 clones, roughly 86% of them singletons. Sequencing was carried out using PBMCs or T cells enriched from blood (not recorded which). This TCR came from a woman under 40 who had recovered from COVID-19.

The CDR3 DNA sequence: TGTGCCAGCAGCCTCCGGGACAGGGGATCAACTAATGAAAAACTGTTTTTT. Encoded protein: CASSLRDRGSTNEKLFF. The rearrangement uses TRBV4-2 and TRBJ1-4, with 10 nucleotides matching TRBD1. V lost 4 bases and J lost 0; bases outside the gene matches: 5. Germline CDR1 and CDR2: LGHNA and YNFKEQ. CDR3 size: 17 residues.